This TCR beta chain is drawn from a study of control samples from healthy donors and cancer patients (dated by TCRdb to 2020 to 2022). The library was made by the immunoSEQ multiplex PCR assay. TCRdb re-hosts the immuneACCESS table, in-frame sequences only. Its copies lack some clones; in the studies checked, an unresolved V gene accounts for under half of them, and the cause for the rest is not known. Present in this sample are 150,000 to 200,000 clones, around nine tenths of which were seen just once. The leading ten clones occupy 1.2% to 1.5% of the sample. CDR1 and CDR2 are read off the germline V gene as MNHEY and SVGAGI. V loses 2 bases, J loses 3 bases, and the germline ends lie 14 bases apart. Measured from the cysteine to the phenylalanine, the CDR3 is 15 residues long. The CDR3 DNA has 45 bases and is translated from base 1. Comments on this clone: This receptor's antigen is unknown. Base quality data are lacking; no much larger clone is found one base away.

Sequencing used blood. The chain couples TRBV6-5 to TRBJ2-7; TRBD2 might be the D gene, on 8 matching bases. The sequence was obtained from a man aged 25-45 years in good health. The DNA is TGTGCCAGCAGTTACGACAGGGCGGGGGGCTACGAGCAGTACTTC. This is translated as CASSYDRAGGYEQYF.